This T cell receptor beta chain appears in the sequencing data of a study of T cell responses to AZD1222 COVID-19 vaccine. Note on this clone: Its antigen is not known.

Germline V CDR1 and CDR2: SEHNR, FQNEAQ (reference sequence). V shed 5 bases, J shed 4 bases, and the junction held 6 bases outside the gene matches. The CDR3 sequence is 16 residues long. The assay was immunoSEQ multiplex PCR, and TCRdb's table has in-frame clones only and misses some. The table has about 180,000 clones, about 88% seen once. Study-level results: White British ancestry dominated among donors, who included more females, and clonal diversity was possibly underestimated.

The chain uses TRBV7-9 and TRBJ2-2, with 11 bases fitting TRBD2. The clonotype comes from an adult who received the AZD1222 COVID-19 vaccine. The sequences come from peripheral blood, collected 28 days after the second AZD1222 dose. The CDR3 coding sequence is TGTGCCAGCAGCGAGGGACTAGCGGAGGTCACCGGGGAGCTGTTTTTT. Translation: CASSEGLAEVTGELFF.